Listed here is a single T cell receptor (beta chain). Its antigen remains unidentified. The CDR3 is made up of 14 amino acids. The ends were cut back, 3 bases at V and 7 bases at J, with 15 bases in the middle. Treg sorting used a CD4+CD25+CD127-/low gate. General study results and limits: Tumor Tregs overlapped most with tumor, then blood, naive CD4+ cells. In terms of TCR gene usage, tumor memory CD4+ T cells clustered together with blood and lymph node memory CD4+ cells, as well as with lymph node naive CD4+ cells. Naive CD4+ cells shared approximately 13% of tumor Treg sequences.

The TRBV12-4/TRBJ1-2 clonotypes were amplified using barcode primers with ligated adaptors. TCRdb re-called the multiplex PCR reads with MiXCR, one entry per CDR3 protein. Among approximately 1,200 distinct CDR3 sequences listed, over 15% were seen once. V gene TRBV12-3 or TRBV12-4 combines with J gene TRBJ1-2, with D perhaps matching TRBD1 (6 bases). The clonotype comes from a female donor with breast cancer. Sequencing input: Tregs sorted from blood. This CDR3 reads CASSFGQYSGGYTF. The DNA for the CDR3 is TGTGCCAGCAGTTTCGGACAGTACAGCGGTGGCTACACCTTC.